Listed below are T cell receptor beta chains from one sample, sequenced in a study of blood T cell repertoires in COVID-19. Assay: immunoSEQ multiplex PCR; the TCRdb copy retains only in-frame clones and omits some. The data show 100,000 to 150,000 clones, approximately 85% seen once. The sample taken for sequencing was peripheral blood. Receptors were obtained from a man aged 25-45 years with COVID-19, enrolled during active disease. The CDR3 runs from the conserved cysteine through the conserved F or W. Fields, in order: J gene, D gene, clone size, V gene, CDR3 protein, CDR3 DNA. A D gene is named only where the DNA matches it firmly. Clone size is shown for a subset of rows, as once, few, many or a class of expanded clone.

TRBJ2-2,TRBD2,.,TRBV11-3,CASSSRSSGRTGELFF,TGTGCCAGCAGCTCCCGTTCTAGCGGGCGGACCGGGGAGCTGTTTTTT
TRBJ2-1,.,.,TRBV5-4,CASSRLGNEQFF,TGTGCCAGCAGCAGACTAGGGAATGAGCAGTTCTTC
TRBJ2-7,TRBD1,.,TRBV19,CASSTQTGVSYEQYF,TGTGCCAGTAGTACCCAGACAGGGGTAAGCTACGAGCAGTACTTC
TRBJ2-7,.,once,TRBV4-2,CASSQEVGLLGEQYF,TGTGCCAGCAGCCAAGAAGTAGGCCTCCTCGGGGAGCAGTACTTC
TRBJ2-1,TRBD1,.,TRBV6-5,CAGRRTGTGIEQFF,TGTGCCGGCAGACGAACCGGGACAGGGATTGAGCAGTTCTTC
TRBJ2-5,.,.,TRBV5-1,CASSSAETQYF,TGCGCCAGCAGCTCCGCGGAGACCCAGTACTTC
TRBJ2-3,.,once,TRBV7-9,CASSVTTTDTQYF,TGTGCCAGCAGCGTTACTACCACAGATACGCAGTATTTT
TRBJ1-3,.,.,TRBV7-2,CASSPETYSPIYF,TGTGCCAGCAGCCCGGAAACTTACAGTCCCATATATTTT
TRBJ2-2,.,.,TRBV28,CASSLSDFTGELFF,TGTGCCAGCAGTTTAAGCGACTTCACCGGGGAGCTGTTTTTT
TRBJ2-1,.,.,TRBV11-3,CASSLGAASANEQFF,TGTGCCAGCAGCTTAGGGGCGGCTAGCGCCAATGAGCAGTTCTTC
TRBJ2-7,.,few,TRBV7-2,CASSFSDEQYF,TGTGCCAGCAGCTTCTCCGACGAGCAGTACTTC
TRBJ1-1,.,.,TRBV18,CASSPPGLTEAFF,TGTGCCAGCTCACCACCCGGGTTAACTGAAGCTTTCTTT
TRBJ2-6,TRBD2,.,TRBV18,CASSPPPGGGSGANVLTF,TGTGCCAGCTCACCGCCCCCGGGAGGGGGGTCCGGGGCCAACGTCCTGACTTTC
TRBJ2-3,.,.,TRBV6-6,CASTQAGSSNTDTQYF,TGTGCCAGCACCCAGGCAGGGTCCTCGAACACAGATACGCAGTATTTT
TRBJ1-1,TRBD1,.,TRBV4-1,CASSRQGAFRMNTEAFF,TGCGCCAGCAGCCGACAGGGGGCATTCAGGATGAACACTGAAGCTTTCTTT
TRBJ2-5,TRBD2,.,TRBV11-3,CASSARGSGGQETQYF,TGTGCCAGCAGCGCCCGGGGTAGCGGGGGGCAGGAGACCCAGTACTTC
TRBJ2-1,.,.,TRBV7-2,CASSLVYSNNEQFF,TGTGCCAGCAGCTTAGTCTACAGCAACAATGAGCAGTTCTTC
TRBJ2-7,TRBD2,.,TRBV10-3,CAISGGGTTYEQYF,TGTGCCATCAGTGGCGGGGGGACTACCTACGAGCAGTACTTC
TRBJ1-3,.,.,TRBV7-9,CASSDSDPFSGNTIYF,TGTGCCAGCAGCGACAGCGACCCTTTCTCTGGAAACACCATATATTTT
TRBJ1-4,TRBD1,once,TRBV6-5,CASSPDRGNEKLFF,TGTGCCAGCAGTCCAGACAGGGGGAATGAAAAACTGTTTTTT
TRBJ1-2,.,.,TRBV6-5,CASSPGVYGYTF,TGTGCCAGCAGTCCGGGGGTCTATGGCTACACCTTC
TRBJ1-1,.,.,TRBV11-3,CASSPGEGGTEAFF,TGTGCCAGCAGCCCCGGGGAGGGAGGCACTGAAGCTTTCTTT
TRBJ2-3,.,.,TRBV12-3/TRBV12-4,CASSFLRDTQYF,TGTGCCAGCAGTTTTTTGCGGGATACGCAGTATTTT
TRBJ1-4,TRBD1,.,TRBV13,CASSPGTAHEKLFF,TGTGCCAGCAGCCCGGGGACAGCACATGAAAAACTGTTTTTT